The 18 T cell receptor beta chains in this list originate from one sample, sequenced in a study of shared clonotypes between healthy human individuals. Sequenced by immunoSEQ multiplex PCR; TCRdb stores in-frame clones only, minus some. The data show some 1,100,000 clones, about 80% seen once. Sequences were obtained from memory CD4+ T cells from PBMCs. Specified subset: CD45RA-negative fraction. These receptors came from a man between 18 and 29 years old in good health. Some clones in this sample may be carry-over from other donors' samples.

The chain couples TRBV5-1 to TRBJ2-7; D remains ambiguous. Germline V gene data show CDR1 as SGHRS and CDR2 as YFSETQ. Trimming stripped 0 bases from V and 3 bases from J, with 7 bases between. The CDR3 totals 13 residues. DNA of the CDR3: TGCGCCAGCAGCTTGGTGGAAAACTACGAGCAGTACTTC. This translates into CASSLVENYEQYF. Together with reference TRBV5-1 and TRBJ2-7, the CDR3 gives the full variable domain: KAGVTQTPRYLIKTRGQQVTLSCSPISGHRSVSWYQQTPGQGLQFLFEYFSETQRNKGNFPGRFSGRQFSNSRSEMNVSTLELGDSALYLCASSLVENYEQYFGPGTRLTVT.

The rearrangement links TRBV18 to TRBJ1-3; tentatively, D is TRBD1 (5 bases). Trimming cost V 3 bases and J 6 bases, with 15 bases left between them. Germline values: CDR1 KGHSH, CDR2 LQKENI. This CDR3 has 15 residues. The CDR3: CASSPLGTVENTIYF. CDR3 in DNA: TGTGCCAGCTCACCTCTGGGGACGGTGGAAAACACCATATATTTT.

This clone was recorded only once. The chain is built from TRBV6-1 and TRBJ2-7, with D uncertain. There are 16 residues in the CDR3. CDR1 is MNHNS and CDR2 is SASEGT in the germline V gene. V was shortened by 1 base and J by 0 bases, with 13 bases between the two germline ends. The CDR3 region has the DNA TGTGCCAGCAGTGAAGAGTTTCAGTTACCCTCCTACGAGCAGTACTTC. Amino acids: CASSEEFQLPSYEQYF.

This clone was observed a few times. The V call is TRBV7-3, the J call TRBJ2-2; maybe TRBD2 (6 bases). The length of the CDR3 is 16 residues. V was pared by 2 bases and J by 0 bases, with 10 bases between. Germline loops: CDR1 SGHTA, CDR2 FQGTGA. The CDR3 bases are TGTGCCAGCAGCTTACTCGGGAGTGCGAACACCGGGGAGCTGTTTTTT. Protein: CASSLLGSANTGELFF.

This clone was found a few times. Distinct nucleotide sequences in the sample also encode this CDR3. The chain joins TRBV28 to TRBJ2-3, with no clear D. The CDR3 is 12 residues long. Trimming left V 4 bases short and J 2 bases short, with 4 bases between. The germline V gene encodes CDR1 MDHEN and CDR2 SYDVKM. CDR3 region: CASSSFTDTQYF. In DNA, the CDR3 is TGTGCCAGCAGTTCCTTCACAGATACGCAGTATTTT.

This chain connects TRBV6-1 to TRBJ2-4; perhaps TRBD1 as D (5 bases). Germline assignment: CDR1 MNHNS and CDR2 SASEGT. The CDR3 has 14 residues. V gave up 6 bases and J gave up 0 bases, with 9 bases separating them. CDR3 amino acids: CASRQDLAKNIQYF. CDR3 DNA: TGTGCCAGCAGACAGGATCTAGCCAAAAACATTCAGTACTTC.

A few counts support this clone. The J gene is TRBJ1-1, the V gene TRBV5-1; no reliable D call. Germline CDR1 is SGHRS and CDR2 is YFSETQ. V dropped 4 bases and J dropped 8 bases, with 15 bases sitting between them. This CDR3 has 13 residues. CDR3 sequence reads: CASSPLPGSEAFF. CDR3 nucleotide sequence: TGCGCCAGCAGCCCCCTCCCAGGAAGCGAAGCTTTCTTT. Looking up the rest from reference TRBV5-1 and TRBJ1-1 gives the full variable domain: KAGVTQTPRYLIKTRGQQVTLSCSPISGHRSVSWYQQTPGQGLQFLFEYFSETQRNKGNFPGRFSGRQFSNSRSEMNVSTLELGDSALYLCASSPLPGSEAFFGQGTRLTVV.

The chain recombines TRBV30 with TRBJ1-2; D gene uncertain. Trimming removed 0 bases at V and 2 bases at J, with 10 bases between. Germline assignment: CDR1 GTSNPN and CDR2 SVGIG (reference sequence). This CDR3 spans 14 amino acids. CDR3 loop: CAWSVSGGNYGYTF. The CDR3 nucleotides are TGTGCCTGGAGTGTTTCGGGAGGGAACTATGGCTACACCTTC.

This chain connects TRBV4-1 to TRBJ2-7, with D uncertain. V was shortened by 4 bases and J by 2 bases, with 12 bases between the two germline ends. Germline lookup yields CDR1 MGHRA and CDR2 YSYEKL. The CDR3 is 14 residues long. The CDR3 sequence is CASSPGRQAYEQYF. The DNA for the CDR3 is TGCGCCAGCAGCCCAGGACGGCAGGCCTACGAGCAGTACTTC.

The rearrangement uses TRBV5-4 and TRBJ2-3; 8 positions agree with TRBD2. The length of the CDR3 is 17 residues. Trimming removed 1 base from V and 5 bases from J; junction bases left unmatched: 12. Germline values: CDR1 SGHNT, CDR2 YYREEE (reference sequence). DNA of the CDR3: TGTGCCAGCAGCTTGCCAGGCTCAGCGGGAGCAAGAGATACGCAGTATTTT. Its protein is CASSLPGSAGARDTQYF.

The chain is built from TRBV2 and TRBJ1-2; D remains ambiguous. Trimming removed 5 bases at V and 4 bases at J, with 11 bases between. Per the germline V gene, CDR1 is SNHLY and CDR2 is FYNNEI. This CDR3 has 13 amino acids. The CDR3 loop is CASSRDDFYGYTF. In nucleotides, the CDR3 is TGTGCCAGCAGTCGGGATGATTTCTATGGCTACACCTTC.

This clone occurred a few times. This sample includes further DNA sequences coding for the same CDR3. The chain employs TRBV7-3 and TRBJ2-6; D call uncertain. The CDR3 runs to 15 residues. V dropped 5 bases and J dropped 0 bases, with 8 bases sitting between them. In germline, CDR1 is SGHTA, CDR2 FQGTGA. CDR3 nucleotide sequence: TGTGCCAGCAGCCTGGTTGGCTCTGGGGCCAACGTCCTGACTTTC. It codes for CASSLVGSGANVLTF.

The chain links TRBV28 to TRBJ2-7; 7 positions match TRBD1. The CDR3 loop spans 16 amino acids. Germline CDR1 and CDR2: MDHEN and SYDVKM. Germline trimming cut 1 base from V and 9 bases from J; bases unmatched to any gene: 15. For the CDR3, the DNA is TGTGCCAGCAGTTTATATGGGACAGCGCATTCTAAACGGCAGTACTTC. This gives the protein CASSLYGTAHSKRQYF.

The rearrangement links TRBV5-6 to TRBJ2-3; D not resolved. V lost 0 bases and J 8 bases, leaving 10 bases between the germline ends. Germline CDR1 is SGHDT and CDR2 is YYEEEE. The length of the CDR3 is 13 residues. The CDR3 DNA sequence: TGTGCCAGCAGCTTGGTTTCGCCGGGTACGCAGTATTTT. It encodes CASSLVSPGTQYF.

The CDR3 is CASIPGLVFGEQYF. DNA of the CDR3: TGTGCCAGTATTCCGGGACTAGTATTTGGCGAGCAGTACTTC. The chain couples TRBV2 to TRBJ2-7, with TRBD2 matching over 8 bases. J lost 6 bases, V lost 9 bases, and 13 bases had no gene match. The CDR3 consists of 14 residues. Germline V CDR1 and CDR2: SNHLY, FYNNEI.

The chain combines TRBV30 with TRBJ2-1; D tentatively reads TRBD1 or TRBD2 (7 bases each). The CDR3 is 12 residues long. Germline CDR1 is GTSNPN and CDR2 is SVGIG (reference sequence). Trimming removed 3 bases from V and 11 bases from J, with 14 bases in between. CDR3 sequence (DNA): TGTGCCTGGAGGGGGGAGGGGGCCCAGCAGTTCTTC. This sequence encodes CAWRGEGAQQFF. The full variable domain, rest sourced from reference TRBV30 and TRBJ2-1, is SQTIHQWPATLVQPVGSPLSLECTVEGTSNPNLYWYRQAAGRGLQLLFYSVGIGQISSEVPQNLSASRPQDRQFILSSKKLLLSDSGFYLCAWRGEGAQQFFGPGTRLTVL.

The CDR3 loop reads CASSPDTDNEQFF. CDR3 in DNA: TGTGCCAGCAGCCCCGATACCGACAATGAGCAGTTCTTC. V and J are TRBV11-3 and TRBJ2-1; unclear D gene. Germline V gene lookup returns CDR1 SGHNT and CDR2 YENEEA. Between the trimmed V and J ends, which lost 5 bases and 5 bases, there was a span of 10 bases. This CDR3 comprises 13 residues.

This clone has a count of ten or more. The DNA of the CDR3 is TGTGCCAGCAGCCAAGGGATTAGCACAGATACGCAGTATTTT. Its protein product is CASSQGISTDTQYF. The chain has TRBV7-9 and TRBJ2-3; D remains unclear. The length of the CDR3 is 14 residues. Germline V gene data show CDR1 as SEHNR and CDR2 as FQNEAQ (reference sequence). V lost 5 bases, J lost 0 bases, and 9 bases lay in between.